This T cell receptor (beta chain) was sequenced during a study of blood T cell repertoires in COVID-19. Turning to the study itself: In each case, the material was cDNA or gDNA derived from T cells, B-cell-depleted T cells, or PBMCs.

Recovered status in Cohort 3 required two negative PCRs, clearance, or symptom resolution. V lost 3 bases and J lost 6; bases outside the gene matches: 6. The CDR3 has 14 residues. CDR1 is GTSNPN, CDR2 SVGIG, per germline (reference sequence). Generated by immunoSEQ multiplex PCR, the TCRdb table keeps only in-frame clones and is missing some. The sample records around 380,000 clones, over 75% being singletons. This chain joins TRBV30 and TRBJ2-2; TRBD1 matches at 8 bases. The sample was PBMCs or T cells enriched from blood (not recorded which). The receptor's source is a young man who had recovered from COVID-19. The CDR3 is CAWRGQGFPGELFF. For the CDR3, the DNA is TGTGCCTGGAGAGGACAGGGCTTTCCCGGGGAGCTGTTTTTT.